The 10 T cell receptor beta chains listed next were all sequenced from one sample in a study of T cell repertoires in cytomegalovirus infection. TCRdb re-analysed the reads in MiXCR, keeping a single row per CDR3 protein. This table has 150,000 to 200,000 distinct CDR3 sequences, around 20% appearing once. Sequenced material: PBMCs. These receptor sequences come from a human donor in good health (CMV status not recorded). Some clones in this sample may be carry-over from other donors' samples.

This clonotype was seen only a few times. CDR3 DNA sequence: TGTGCCAGTAGTGAGGGTGGCAGGGGCAATCAGCCCCAGCATTTT. Protein sequence: CASSEGGRGNQPQHF. The V and J genes are TRBV19 and TRBJ1-5; possible D gene TRBD1, 5 bases. The germline V gene has CDR1 LNHDA and CDR2 SQIVND (reference sequence). Trimming removed 5 bases at V and 2 bases at J, with 13 bases between. This CDR3 has 15 amino acids.

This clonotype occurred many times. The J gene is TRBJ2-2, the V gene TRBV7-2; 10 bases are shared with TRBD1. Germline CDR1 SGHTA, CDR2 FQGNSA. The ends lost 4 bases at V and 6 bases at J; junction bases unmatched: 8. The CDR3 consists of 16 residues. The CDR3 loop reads CASSSIPGTGAGELFF. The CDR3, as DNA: TGTGCCAGCAGCTCCATCCCCGGGACAGGGGCCGGGGAGCTGTTTTTT.

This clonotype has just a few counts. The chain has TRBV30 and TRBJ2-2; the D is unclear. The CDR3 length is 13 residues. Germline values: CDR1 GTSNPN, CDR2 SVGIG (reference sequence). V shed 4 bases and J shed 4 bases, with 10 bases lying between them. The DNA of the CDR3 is TGTGCCTGGAATGAACTCATCACCGGGGAGCTGTTTTTT. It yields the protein CAWNELITGELFF.

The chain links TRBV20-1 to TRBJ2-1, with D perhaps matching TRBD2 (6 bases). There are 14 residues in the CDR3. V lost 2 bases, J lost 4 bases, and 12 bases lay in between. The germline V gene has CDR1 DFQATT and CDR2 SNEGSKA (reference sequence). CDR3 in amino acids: CSARIADPYNEQFF. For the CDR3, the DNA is TGCAGTGCTAGAATAGCGGATCCATACAATGAGCAGTTCTTC.

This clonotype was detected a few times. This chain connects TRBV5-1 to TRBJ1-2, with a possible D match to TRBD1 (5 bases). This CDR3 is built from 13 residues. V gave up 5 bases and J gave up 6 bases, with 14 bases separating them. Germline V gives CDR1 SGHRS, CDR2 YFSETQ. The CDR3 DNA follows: TGCGCCAGCAGTTACGGACACGGAGATGGCTACACCTTC. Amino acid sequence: CASSYGHGDGYTF. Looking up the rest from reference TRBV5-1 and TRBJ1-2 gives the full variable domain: KAGVTQTPRYLIKTRGQQVTLSCSPISGHRSVSWYQQTPGQGLQFLFEYFSETQRNKGNFPGRFSGRQFSNSRSEMNVSTLELGDSALYLCASSYGHGDGYTFGSGTRLTVV.

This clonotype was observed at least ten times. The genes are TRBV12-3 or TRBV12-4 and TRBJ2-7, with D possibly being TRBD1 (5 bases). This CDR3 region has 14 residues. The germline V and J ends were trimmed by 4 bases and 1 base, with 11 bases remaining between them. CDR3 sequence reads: CASSSDSLSYEQYF. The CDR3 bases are TGTGCCAGCAGTTCAGACAGTTTATCCTACGAGCAGTACTTC.

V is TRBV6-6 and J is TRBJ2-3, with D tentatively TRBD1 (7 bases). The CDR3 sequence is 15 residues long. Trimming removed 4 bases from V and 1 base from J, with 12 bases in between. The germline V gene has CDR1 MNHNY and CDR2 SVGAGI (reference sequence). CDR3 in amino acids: CASSWRGPGTDTQYF. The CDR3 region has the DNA TGTGCCAGCAGTTGGAGGGGGCCCGGCACAGATACGCAGTATTTT.

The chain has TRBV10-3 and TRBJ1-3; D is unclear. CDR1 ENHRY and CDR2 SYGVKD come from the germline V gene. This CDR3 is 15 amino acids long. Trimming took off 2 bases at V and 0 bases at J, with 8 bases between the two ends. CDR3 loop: CAISEGGNSGNTIYF. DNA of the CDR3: TGTGCCATCAGTGAGGGCGGGAACTCTGGAAACACCATATATTTT.

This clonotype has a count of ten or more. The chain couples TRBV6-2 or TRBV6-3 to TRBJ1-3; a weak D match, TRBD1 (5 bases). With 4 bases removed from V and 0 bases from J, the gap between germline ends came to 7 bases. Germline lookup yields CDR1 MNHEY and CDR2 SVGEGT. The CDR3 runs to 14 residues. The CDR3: CASSWDRSGNTIYF. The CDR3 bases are TGTGCCAGCAGTTGGGACCGCTCTGGAAACACCATATATTTT.

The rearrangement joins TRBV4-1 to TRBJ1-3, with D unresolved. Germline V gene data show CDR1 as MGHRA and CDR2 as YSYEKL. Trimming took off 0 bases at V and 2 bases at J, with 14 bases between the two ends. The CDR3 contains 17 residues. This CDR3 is CASSQDRRFGAGNTIYF. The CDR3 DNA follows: TGCGCCAGCAGCCAAGATCGGCGGTTCGGGGCTGGAAACACCATATATTTT.